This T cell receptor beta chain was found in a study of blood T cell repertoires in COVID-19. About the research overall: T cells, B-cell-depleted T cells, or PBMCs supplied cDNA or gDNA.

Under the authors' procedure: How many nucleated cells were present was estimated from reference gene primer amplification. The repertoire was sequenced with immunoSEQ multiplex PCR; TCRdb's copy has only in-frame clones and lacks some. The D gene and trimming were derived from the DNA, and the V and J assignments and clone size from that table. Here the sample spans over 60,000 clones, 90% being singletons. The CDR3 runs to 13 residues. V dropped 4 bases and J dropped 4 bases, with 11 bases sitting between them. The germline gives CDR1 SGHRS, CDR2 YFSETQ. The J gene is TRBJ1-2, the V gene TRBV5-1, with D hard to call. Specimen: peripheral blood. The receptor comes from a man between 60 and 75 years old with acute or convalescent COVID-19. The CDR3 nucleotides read TGCGCCAGCAGCCCCCTGGGAGGCTATGGCTACACCTTC. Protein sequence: CASSPLGGYGYTF.